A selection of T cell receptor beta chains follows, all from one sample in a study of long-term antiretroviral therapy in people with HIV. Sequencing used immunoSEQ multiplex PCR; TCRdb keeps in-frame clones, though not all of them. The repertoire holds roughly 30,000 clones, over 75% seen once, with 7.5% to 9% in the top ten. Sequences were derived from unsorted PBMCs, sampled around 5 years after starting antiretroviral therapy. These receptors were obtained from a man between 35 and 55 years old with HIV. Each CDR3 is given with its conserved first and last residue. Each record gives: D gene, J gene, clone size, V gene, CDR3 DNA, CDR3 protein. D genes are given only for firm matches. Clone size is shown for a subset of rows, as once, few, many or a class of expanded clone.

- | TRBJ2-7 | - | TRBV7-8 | TGTGCCAGCAGCTTAGCGTCCGGAGAGCAGTACTTC | CASSLASGEQYF
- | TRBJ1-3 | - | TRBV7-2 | TGTGCCAGCAGCTCATCAACTGGAAACACCATATATTTT | CASSSSTGNTIYF
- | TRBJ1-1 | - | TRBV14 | TGTGCCAGCAGGAGATCAGGGAACACTGAAGCTTTCTTT | CASRRSGNTEAFF
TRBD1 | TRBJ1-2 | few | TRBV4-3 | TGCGCCAGCAGCCAGGGACAGTTCGACTATGGCTACACCTTC | CASSQGQFDYGYTF
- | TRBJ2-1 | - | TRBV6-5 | TGTGCCAGCAGGAGGGGTGTTGGCTACAATGAGCAGTTCTTC | CASRRGVGYNEQFF
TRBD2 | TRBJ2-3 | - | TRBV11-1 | TGTGCCAGCAGCTTAGGATCGGGAGGGCCCTCAGATACGCAGTATTTT | CASSLGSGGPSDTQYF
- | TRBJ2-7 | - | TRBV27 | TGTGCCAGCAGTCTCAGGGTTCCCACCTACGAGCAGTACTTC | CASSLRVPTYEQYF
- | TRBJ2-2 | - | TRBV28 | TGTGCCAGCAGTCGGGGCACCGGGGAGCTGTTTTTT | CASSRGTGELFF
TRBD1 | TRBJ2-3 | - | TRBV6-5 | TGTGCCAGCACCGGGACAGGGGGCGCGGATACGCAGTATTTT | CASTGTGGADTQYF
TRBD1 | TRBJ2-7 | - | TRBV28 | TGTGCCAGCGGAACCGGGACAGGGAGGTTTCAGTACTTC | CASGTGTGRFQYF
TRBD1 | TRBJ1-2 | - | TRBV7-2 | TGTGCCAGCAGCTCGGACCAGGGGGCCGTAGGTGGCTACACCTTC | CASSSDQGAVGGYTF
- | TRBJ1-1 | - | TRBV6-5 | TGTGCCAGCACCTGGGAGGGAGGCACTGAAGCTTTCTTT | CASTWEGGTEAFF
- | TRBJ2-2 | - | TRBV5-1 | TGCGCCAGCAGCTTGGAAAATGGTGCGACCGGGGAGCTGTTTTTT | CASSLENGATGELFF
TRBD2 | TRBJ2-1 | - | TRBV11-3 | TGTGCCAGCAGCTTAGAGGGCGGGGGCAATGAGCAGTTCTTC | CASSLEGGGNEQFF
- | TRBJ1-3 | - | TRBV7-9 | TGTGCCAGCAGCCCGACAGGATACTCTGGAAACACCATATATTTT | CASSPTGYSGNTIYF
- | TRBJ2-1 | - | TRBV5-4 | TGTGCCAGCGGCGGGGCAAGGGAGCAGTTCTTC | CASGGAREQFF
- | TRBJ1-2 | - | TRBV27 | TGTGCCAGCAAAAGGGATTTCAGGAGTGGCTACACCTTC | CASKRDFRSGYTF
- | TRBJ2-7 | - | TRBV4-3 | TGCGCCAGCAGCCCATCCTTTAGCGCCTCCTACGAGCAGTACTTC | CASSPSFSASYEQYF
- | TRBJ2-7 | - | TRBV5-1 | TGCGCCAGCAGCTTCGGGTCTATCGGCAGGCGCAATCCCCTGGAGCAGTACTTC | CASSFGSIGRRNPLEQYF
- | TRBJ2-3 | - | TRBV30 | TGTGCCGGAGACAGAGGCGTTTTTCCCACAGATACGCAGTATTTT | CAGDRGVFPTDTQYF
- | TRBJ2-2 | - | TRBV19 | TGTGCCAGTACCCCCCGCCGGGGGTTCGGGGAGCTGTTTTTT | CASTPRRGFGELFF
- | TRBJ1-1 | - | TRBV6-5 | TGTGCCAGCAGTCCCTCGATGGGGGTTAAAGCTTTCTTT | CASSPSMGVKAFF
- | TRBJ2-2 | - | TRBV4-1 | TGCGCCAGCAGCCTCTGGCAGGTCAACACCGGGGAGCTGTTTTTT | CASSLWQVNTGELFF
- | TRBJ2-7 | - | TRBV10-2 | TGCGCCAGCAGGGAGCCTGGGCCCTACGAGCAGTACTTC | CASREPGPYEQYF
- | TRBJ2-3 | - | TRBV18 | TGTGCCAGCTCACCACGGTCCGCGGGTGGGGCGCGAACAGATACGCAGTATTTT | CASSPRSAGGARTDTQYF
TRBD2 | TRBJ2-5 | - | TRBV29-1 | TGCAGCGGTAGCGGGAGTACAGTGGAGACCCAGTACTTC | CSGSGSTVETQYF
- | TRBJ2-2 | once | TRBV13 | TGTGCCAGCAGCTTAGTCCCGGGAGATAACACCGGGGAGCTGTTTTTT | CASSLVPGDNTGELFF
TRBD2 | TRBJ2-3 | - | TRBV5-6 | TGTGCCAGCAGCTTGCGTCTAGCGGGAGCCGGGGATACGCAGTATTTT | CASSLRLAGAGDTQYF
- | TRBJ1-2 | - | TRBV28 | TGTGCCACCGAAGTTCTCGGGGGCGGATATGGCTACACCTTC | CATEVLGGGYGYTF
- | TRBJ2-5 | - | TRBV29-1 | TGCAACGTTGGTTGGGCTGAGGAGACCCAGTACTTC | CNVGWAEETQYF
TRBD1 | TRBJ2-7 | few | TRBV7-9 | TGTGCCAGCAGCTCCGGGACAGATAATTACTACGAGCAGTACTTC | CASSSGTDNYYEQYF
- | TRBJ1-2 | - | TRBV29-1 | TGCAGCGCCGGGACGGGACCCGATTCGGGCTACACCTTC | CSAGTGPDSGYTF
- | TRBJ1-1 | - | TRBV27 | TGTGCCAGCAGTTTTAAGGGGTTGACTGAAGCTTTCTTT | CASSFKGLTEAFF
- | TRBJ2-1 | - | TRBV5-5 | TGTGCCAGCAGCTTTGGTAGAAACCTCCATGAGCAGTTCTTC | CASSFGRNLHEQFF
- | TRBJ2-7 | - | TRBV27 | TGTGCCAGCAGTTTTGGACCCACCTACGAGCAGTACTTC | CASSFGPTYEQYF
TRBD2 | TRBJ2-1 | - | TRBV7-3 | TGTGCCAGCACCCCCCGGGCTGGGGAGGGGAATGAGCAGTTCTTC | CASTPRAGEGNEQFF
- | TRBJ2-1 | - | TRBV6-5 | TGTGCCAGCAGTACCCGGGGTTCCTTACGGGGGGAGCAGTTCTTC | CASSTRGSLRGEQFF
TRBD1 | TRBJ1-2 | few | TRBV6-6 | TGTGCCAGCCGCCTTCAGGGGGTGACTAACTATGGCTACACCTTC | CASRLQGVTNYGYTF
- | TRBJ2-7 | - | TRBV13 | TGTGCCAGCGCGAACTCCTGGGGGCGATCCTACGAGCAGTACTTC | CASANSWGRSYEQYF
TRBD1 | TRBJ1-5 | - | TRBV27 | TGTGCCAGCAGCCTAACTCGGACAGGTAGCAATCAGCCCCAGCATTTT | CASSLTRTGSNQPQHF
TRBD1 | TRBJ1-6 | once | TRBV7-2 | TGTGCCAGCAGCTTAGTATCCGTGGCAGGGGGCTTTGGGAATTCACCCCTCCACTTT | CASSLVSVAGGFGNSPLHF